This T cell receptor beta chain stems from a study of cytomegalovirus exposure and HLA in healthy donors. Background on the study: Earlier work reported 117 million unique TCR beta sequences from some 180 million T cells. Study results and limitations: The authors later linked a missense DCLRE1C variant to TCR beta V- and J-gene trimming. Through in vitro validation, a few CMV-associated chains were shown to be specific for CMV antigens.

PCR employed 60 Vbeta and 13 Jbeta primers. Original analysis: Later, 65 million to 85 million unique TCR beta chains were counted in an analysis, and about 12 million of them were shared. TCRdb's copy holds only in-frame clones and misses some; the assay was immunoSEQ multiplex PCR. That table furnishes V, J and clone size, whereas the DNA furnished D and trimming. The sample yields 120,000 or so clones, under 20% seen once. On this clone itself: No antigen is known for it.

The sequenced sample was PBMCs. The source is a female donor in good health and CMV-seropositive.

The CDR3: CASSFRFEGTEAFF. CDR3 sequence (DNA): TGTGCCAGCAGCTTCAGGTTTGAGGGCACTGAAGCTTTCTTT. This chain links TRBV7-9 with TRBJ1-1, with no clear D. The V end was cut by 3 bases, the J end by 4 bases, with 12 bases between. This CDR3 region has 14 residues. Germline V lookup: CDR1 SEHNR, CDR2 FQNEAQ (reference sequence).